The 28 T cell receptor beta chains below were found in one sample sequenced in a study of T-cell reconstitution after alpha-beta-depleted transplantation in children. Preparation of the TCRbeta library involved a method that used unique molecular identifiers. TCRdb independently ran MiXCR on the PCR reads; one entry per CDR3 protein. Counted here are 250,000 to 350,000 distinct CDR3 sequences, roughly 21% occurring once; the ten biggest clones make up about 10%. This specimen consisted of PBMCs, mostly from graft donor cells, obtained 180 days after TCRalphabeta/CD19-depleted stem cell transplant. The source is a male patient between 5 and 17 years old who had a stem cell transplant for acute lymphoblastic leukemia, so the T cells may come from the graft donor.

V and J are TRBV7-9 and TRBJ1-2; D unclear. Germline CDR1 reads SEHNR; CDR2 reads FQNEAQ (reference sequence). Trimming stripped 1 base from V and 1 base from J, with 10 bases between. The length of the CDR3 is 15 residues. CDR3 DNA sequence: TGTGCCAGCAGCTTAGTTCTCAGTTTTAACTATGGCTACACCTTC. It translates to CASSLVLSFNYGYTF.

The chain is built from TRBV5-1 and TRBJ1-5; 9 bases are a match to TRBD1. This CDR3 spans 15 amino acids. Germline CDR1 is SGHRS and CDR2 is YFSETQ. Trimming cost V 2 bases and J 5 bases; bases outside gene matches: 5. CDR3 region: CASSFQTGGDQPQHF. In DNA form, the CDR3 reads TGCGCCAGCAGCTTCCAGACAGGGGGAGATCAGCCCCAGCATTTT.

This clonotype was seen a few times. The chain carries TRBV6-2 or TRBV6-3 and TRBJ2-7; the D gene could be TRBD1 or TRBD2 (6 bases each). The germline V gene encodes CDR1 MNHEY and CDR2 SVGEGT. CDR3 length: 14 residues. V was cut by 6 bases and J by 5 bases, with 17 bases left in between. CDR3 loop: CASSYRGGRHEQYF. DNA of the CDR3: TGTGCCAGCAGCTACCGAGGGGGGCGCCACGAGCAGTACTTC.

This CDR3 reads CASSYSMASPNTGELFF. CDR3 DNA sequence: TGTGCCAGCAGTTACTCGATGGCTAGTCCGAACACCGGGGAGCTGTTTTTT. This chain connects TRBV6-2 or TRBV6-3 to TRBJ2-2; no firm D call. CDR1 is MNHEY and CDR2 is SVGEGT in the germline V gene. This CDR3 has 17 residues. V was clipped by 0 bases and J by 0 bases, with 11 bases between them.

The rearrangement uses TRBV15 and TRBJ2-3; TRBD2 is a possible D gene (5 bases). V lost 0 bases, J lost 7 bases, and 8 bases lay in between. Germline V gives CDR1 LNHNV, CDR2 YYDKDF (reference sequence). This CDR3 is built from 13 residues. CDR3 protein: CATSRDTGNTQYF. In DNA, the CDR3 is TGTGCCACCAGCAGAGATACGGGGAATACGCAGTATTTT. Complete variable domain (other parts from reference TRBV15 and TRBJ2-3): DAMVIQNPRYQVTQFGKPVTLSCSQTLNHNVMYWYQQKSSQAPKLLFHYYDKDFNNEADTPDNFQSRRPNTSFCFLDIRSPGLGDTAMYLCATSRDTGNTQYFGPGTRLTVL.

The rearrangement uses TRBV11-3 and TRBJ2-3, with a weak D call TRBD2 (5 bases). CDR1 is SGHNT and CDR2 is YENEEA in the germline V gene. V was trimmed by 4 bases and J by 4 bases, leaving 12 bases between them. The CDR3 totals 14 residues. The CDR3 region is CASSSTGWADTQYF. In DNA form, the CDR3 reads TGTGCCAGCAGCTCGACGGGGTGGGCAGATACGCAGTATTTT.

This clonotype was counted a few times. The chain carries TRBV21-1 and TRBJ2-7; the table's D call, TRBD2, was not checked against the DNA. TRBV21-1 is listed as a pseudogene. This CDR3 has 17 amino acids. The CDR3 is CASSKGSTPSPSYEQYF. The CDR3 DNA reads TGTGCCAGCAGCAAAGGGTCTACCCCCTCCCCTTCCTACGAGCAGTACTTC.

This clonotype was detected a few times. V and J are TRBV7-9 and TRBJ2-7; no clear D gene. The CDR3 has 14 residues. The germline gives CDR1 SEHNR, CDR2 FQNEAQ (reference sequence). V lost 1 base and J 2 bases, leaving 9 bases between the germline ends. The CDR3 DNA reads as TGTGCCAGCAGCTTAGGGGCAAGGGCCTACGAGCAGTACTTC. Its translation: CASSLGARAYEQYF.

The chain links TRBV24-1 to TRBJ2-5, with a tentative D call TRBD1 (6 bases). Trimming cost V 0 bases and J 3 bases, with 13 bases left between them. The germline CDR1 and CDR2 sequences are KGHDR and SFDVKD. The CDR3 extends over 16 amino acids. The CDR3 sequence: CATSDLSNREEETQYF. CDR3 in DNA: TGTGCCACCAGTGATTTGAGCAACAGGGAAGAAGAGACCCAGTACTTC.

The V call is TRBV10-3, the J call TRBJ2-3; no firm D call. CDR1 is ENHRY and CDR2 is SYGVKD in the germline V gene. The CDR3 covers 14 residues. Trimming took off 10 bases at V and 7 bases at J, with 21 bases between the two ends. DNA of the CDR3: TGTGCCACCAGACCAGCGCTTTGGGTGAATACGCAGTATTTT. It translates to CATRPALWVNTQYF.

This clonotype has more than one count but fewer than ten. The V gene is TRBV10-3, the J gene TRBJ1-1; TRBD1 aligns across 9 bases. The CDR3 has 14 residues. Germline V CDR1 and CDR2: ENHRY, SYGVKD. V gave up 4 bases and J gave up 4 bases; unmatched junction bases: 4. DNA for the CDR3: TGTGCCATCAGTGCACAGGGGGCGACCACTGAAGCTTTCTTT. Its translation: CAISAQGATTEAFF.

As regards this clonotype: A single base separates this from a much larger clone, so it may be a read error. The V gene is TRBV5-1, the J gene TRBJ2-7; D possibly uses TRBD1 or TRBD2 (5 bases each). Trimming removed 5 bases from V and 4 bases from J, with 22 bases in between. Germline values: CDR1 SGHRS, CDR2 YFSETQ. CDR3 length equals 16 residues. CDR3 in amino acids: CASRYGEPGPSYEQYF. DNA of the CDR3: TGCGCCAGCAGATACGGGGAGCCGGGACCCTCTTACGAGCAGTACTTC.

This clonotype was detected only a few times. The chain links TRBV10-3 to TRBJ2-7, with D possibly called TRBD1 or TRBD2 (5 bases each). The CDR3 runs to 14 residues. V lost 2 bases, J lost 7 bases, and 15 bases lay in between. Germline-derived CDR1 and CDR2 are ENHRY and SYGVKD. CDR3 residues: CAISEIGGVGEQYF. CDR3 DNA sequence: TGTGCCATCAGTGAGATTGGGGGAGTAGGAGAGCAGTACTTC.

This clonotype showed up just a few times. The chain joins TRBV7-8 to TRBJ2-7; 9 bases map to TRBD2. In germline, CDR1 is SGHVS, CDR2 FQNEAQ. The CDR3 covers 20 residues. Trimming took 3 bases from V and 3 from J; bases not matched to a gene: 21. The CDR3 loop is CASSLGGVAGDVPENYEQYF. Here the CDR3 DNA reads TGTGCCAGCAGCTTGGGAGGAGTAGCGGGGGACGTCCCAGAAAACTACGAGCAGTACTTC. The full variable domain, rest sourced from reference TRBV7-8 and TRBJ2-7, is GAGVSQSPRYKVAKRGQDVALRCDPISGHVSLFWYQQALGQGPEFLTYFQNEAQLDKSGLPSDRFFAERPEGSVSTLKIQRTQQEDSAVYLCASSLGGVAGDVPENYEQYFGPGTRLTVT.

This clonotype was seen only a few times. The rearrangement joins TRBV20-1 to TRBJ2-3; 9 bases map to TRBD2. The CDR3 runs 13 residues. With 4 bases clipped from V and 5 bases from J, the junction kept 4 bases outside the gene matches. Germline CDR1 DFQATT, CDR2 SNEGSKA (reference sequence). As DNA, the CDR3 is TGCAGTGCTAAAGCGGGGGGAGGAGATACGCAGTATTTT. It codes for CSAKAGGGDTQYF.

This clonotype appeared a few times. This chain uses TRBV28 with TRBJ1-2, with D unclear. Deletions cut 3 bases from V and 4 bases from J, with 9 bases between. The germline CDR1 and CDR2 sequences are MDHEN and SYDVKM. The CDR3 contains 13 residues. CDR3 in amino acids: CASSFLTFYGYTF. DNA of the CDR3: TGTGCCAGCAGTTTTTTGACCTTCTATGGCTACACCTTC.

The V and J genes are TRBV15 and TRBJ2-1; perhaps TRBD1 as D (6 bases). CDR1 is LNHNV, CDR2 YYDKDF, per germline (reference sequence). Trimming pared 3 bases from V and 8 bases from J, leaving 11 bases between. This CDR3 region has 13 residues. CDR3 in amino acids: CATSSRGKDEQFF. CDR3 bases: TGTGCCACCAGCAGCAGGGGAAAAGATGAGCAGTTCTTC. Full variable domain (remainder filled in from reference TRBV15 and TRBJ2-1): DAMVIQNPRYQVTQFGKPVTLSCSQTLNHNVMYWYQQKSSQAPKLLFHYYDKDFNNEADTPDNFQSRRPNTSFCFLDIRSPGLGDTAMYLCATSSRGKDEQFFGPGTRLTVL.

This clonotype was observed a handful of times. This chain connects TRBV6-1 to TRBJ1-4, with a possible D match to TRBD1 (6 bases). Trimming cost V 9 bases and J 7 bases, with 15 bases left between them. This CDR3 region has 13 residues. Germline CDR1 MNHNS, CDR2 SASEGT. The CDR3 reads CASRDIDAEKLFF. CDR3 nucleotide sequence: TGTGCCAGTAGGGACATCGACGCTGAAAAACTGTTTTTT.

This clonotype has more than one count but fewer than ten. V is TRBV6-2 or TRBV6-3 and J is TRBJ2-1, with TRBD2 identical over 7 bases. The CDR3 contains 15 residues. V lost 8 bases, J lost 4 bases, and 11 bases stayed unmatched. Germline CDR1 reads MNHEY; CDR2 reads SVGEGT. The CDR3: CASAGRAGSYNEQFF. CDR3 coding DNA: TGTGCCAGCGCGGGTAGAGCGGGATCATACAATGAGCAGTTCTTC.

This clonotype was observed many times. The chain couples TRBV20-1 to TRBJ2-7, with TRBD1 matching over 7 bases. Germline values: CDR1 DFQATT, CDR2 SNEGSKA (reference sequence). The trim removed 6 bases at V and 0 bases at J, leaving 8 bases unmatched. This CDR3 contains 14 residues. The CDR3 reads CSAPSTGSSYEQYF. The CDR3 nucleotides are TGCAGTGCCCCTTCGACAGGGAGCTCCTACGAGCAGTACTTC.

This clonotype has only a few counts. The CDR3 loop is CASSLMGLAYNEQFF. CDR3 in DNA: TGTGCCAGCAGCCTTATGGGTCTCGCATACAATGAGCAGTTCTTC. The V call is TRBV11-3, the J call TRBJ2-1; D is unclear. Germline loops: CDR1 SGHNT, CDR2 YENEEA. Trimming removed 5 bases at V and 4 bases at J, with 15 bases between. The CDR3 is 15 amino acids. Using reference TRBV11-3 and TRBJ2-1 for the parts outside the CDR3, the full variable domain is EAGVVQSPRYKIIEKKQPVAFWCNPISGHNTLYWYLQNLGQGPELLIRYENEEAVDDSQLPKDRFSAERLKGVDSTLKIQPAELGDSAVYLCASSLMGLAYNEQFFGPGTRLTVL.

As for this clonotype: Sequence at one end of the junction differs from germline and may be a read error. CDR3 coding DNA: TGTGCCAGCTGTTTCAAGGGTAGGCTAGTCACTGACGTTGAGAACATTCAGTACTTC. It specifies CASCFKGRLVTDVENIQYF. The chain has TRBV12-3 or TRBV12-4 and TRBJ2-4; unclear D gene. This CDR3 is built from 19 residues.

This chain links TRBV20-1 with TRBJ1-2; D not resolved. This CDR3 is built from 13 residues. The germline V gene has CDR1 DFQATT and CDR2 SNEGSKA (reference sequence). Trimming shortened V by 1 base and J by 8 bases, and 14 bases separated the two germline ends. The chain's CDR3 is CSARASPIRGYTF. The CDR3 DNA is TGCAGTGCTAGAGCTTCCCCTATCCGGGGCTACACCTTC.

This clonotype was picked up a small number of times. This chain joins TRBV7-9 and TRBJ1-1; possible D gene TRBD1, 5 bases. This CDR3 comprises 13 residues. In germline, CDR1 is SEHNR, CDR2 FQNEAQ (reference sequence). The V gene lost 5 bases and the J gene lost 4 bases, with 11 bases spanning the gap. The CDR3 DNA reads TGTGCCAGCAGCGTCGCAGGGTCCACTGAAGCTTTCTTT. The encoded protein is CASSVAGSTEAFF. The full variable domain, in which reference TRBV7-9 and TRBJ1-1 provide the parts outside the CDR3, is DTGVSQNPRHKITKRGQNVTFRCDPISEHNRLYWYRQTLGQGPEFLTYFQNEAQLEKSRLLSDRFSAERPKGSFSTLEIQRTEQGDSAMYLCASSVAGSTEAFFGQGTRLTVV.

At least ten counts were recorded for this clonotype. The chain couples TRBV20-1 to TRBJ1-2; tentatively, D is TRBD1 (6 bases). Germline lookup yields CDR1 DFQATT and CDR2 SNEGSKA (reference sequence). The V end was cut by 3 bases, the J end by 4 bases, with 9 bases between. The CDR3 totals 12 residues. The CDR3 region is CSASYRVYGYTF. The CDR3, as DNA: TGCAGTGCTAGTTACAGGGTCTATGGCTACACCTTC.

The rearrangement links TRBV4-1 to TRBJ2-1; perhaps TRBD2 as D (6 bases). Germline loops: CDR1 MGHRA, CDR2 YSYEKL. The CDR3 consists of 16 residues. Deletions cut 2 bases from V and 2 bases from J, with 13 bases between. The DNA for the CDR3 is TGCGCCAGCAGCCAACCTAGACTAGGCGCCTACAATGAGCAGTTCTTC. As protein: CASSQPRLGAYNEQFF.

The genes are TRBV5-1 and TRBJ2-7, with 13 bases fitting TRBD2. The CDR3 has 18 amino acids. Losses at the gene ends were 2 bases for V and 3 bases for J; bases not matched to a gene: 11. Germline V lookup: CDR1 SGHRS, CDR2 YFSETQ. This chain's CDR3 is CASSLVGTSGKGRYEQYF. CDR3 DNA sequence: TGCGCCAGCAGCTTAGTGGGGACTAGCGGGAAGGGGCGCTACGAGCAGTACTTC.

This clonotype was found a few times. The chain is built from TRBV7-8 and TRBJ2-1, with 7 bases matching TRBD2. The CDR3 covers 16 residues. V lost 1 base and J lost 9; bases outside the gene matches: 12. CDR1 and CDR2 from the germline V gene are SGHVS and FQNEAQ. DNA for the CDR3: TGTGCCAGCAGCTTAGGGGTGCGGGAGATCTGGGTTGAGCAGTTCTTC. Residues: CASSLGVREIWVEQFF.